This TCR beta chain was retrieved from a study of cytotoxic CD8 clonotypes in ibrutinib-treated CLL. Across the study: For this cohort, patients were roughly eleven relapsed/refractory and 15 treatment-naive, while 17 were IGHV unmutated. Response specimens were obtained following a median treatment duration of approximately 12 months, with a range of 6 to 36.

With regard to this clone: The target antigen is unknown.

V shed 4 bases and J shed 4 bases, with 20 bases lying between them. The CDR3 contains 16 residues. Germline CDR1 and CDR2: SGHRS and YFSETQ. Whole-study results and caveats: Clonality was elevated at ibrutinib response and had returned toward baseline at progression.

Sequencing used immunoSEQ multiplex PCR; TCRdb keeps in-frame clones, though not all of them. The sample includes some 50,000 clones, 55% to 70% of them seen just once. The TCR was taken from a human donor with chronic lymphocytic leukemia. The chain joins TRBV5-1 to TRBJ2-5, with a tentative D call TRBD1 (5 bases). The starting material was PBMCs, obtained after 24 months of ibrutinib treatment. CDR3 nucleotides: TGCGCCAGCAGCCTTGGGGAAATCAGGGCGCGAGAGACCCAGTACTTC. This sequence encodes CASSLGEIRARETQYF.